This T cell receptor (beta chain) was documented in a study of T cell responses to AZD1222 COVID-19 vaccine. Overall study results and limits: Repertoire sampling was restricted to post-peak T cell response timepoints. Nearly half of unique spike-specific TCRs reportedly avoided B.1.351 and B.1.1.7 mutated regions.

As concerns this clone: Its target is not known.

TCRdb's copy holds only in-frame clones and misses some; the assay was immunoSEQ multiplex PCR. The sample includes about 120,000 clones, roughly 90% seen only once; the top ten take 3% to 4%. The sequencing used peripheral blood, collected on day 0 of AZD1222 vaccination. The receptor's source is an adult in good health.

The CDR3 nucleotides are TGCGCCAGCAGCCCCCGTACAGGGAACACTGAAGCTTTCTTT. This codes for CASSPRTGNTEAFF. The genes are TRBV5-1 and TRBJ1-1; weak D call: TRBD1 (5 bases). Trimming left V 4 bases short and J 1 base short, with 11 bases between. Germline CDR1 is SGHRS and CDR2 is YFSETQ. The CDR3 totals 14 residues.